This passage covers 6 T cell receptor beta chains from one sample sequenced in a study of blood T cell repertoires in COVID-19. The protocol was immunoSEQ multiplex PCR, while the TCRdb copy is restricted to in-frame clones and leaves out a portion. The repertoire holds under 200,000 clones, with around nine tenths as singletons. Material for sequencing was peripheral blood. These receptors were collected from a woman older than 75 with COVID-19, enrolled during active disease.

V is TRBV4-2 and J is TRBJ2-7, with 7 bases matching TRBD2. This CDR3 comprises 14 residues. V gave up 0 bases and J gave up 2 bases; unmatched junction bases: 1. Germline loops: CDR1 LGHNA, CDR2 YNFKEQ. The CDR3 spells CASSQDLAAYEQYF. CDR3 coding DNA: TGTGCCAGCAGCCAAGACCTAGCGGCCTACGAGCAGTACTTC.

The CDR3 loop is CASSLGDSGNTIYF. The CDR3 nucleotides read TGTGCCAGCAGTTTAGGGGACTCTGGAAACACCATATATTTT. The J gene is TRBJ1-3, the V gene TRBV6-6, with D possibly being TRBD1 (5 bases). V lost 4 bases and J 0 bases, leaving 7 bases between the germline ends. The germline CDR1 and CDR2 sequences are MNHNY and SVGAGI (reference sequence). The CDR3 totals 14 residues.

This chain connects TRBV6-6 to TRBJ2-7, with a possible D match to TRBD2 (6 bases). This CDR3 contains 13 residues. From germline, CDR1 is MNHNY and CDR2 SVGAGI (reference sequence). Trimming removed 5 bases at V and 4 bases at J, with 12 bases between. The CDR3 nucleotides are TGTGCCAGCAGTCCCTTTGGGGGGTACGAGCAGTACTTC. It is translated as CASSPFGGYEQYF.

The chain combines TRBV5-1 with TRBJ2-2; TRBD1 aligns across 8 bases. V dropped 3 bases and J dropped 2; count of bases not matched to a gene: 3. The CDR3 is made up of 15 amino acids. Per the germline V gene, CDR1 is SGHRS and CDR2 is YFSETQ. For the CDR3, the DNA is TGCGCCAGCAGCTGGGGACAGGAAAACACCGGGGAGCTGTTTTTT. Its translation: CASSWGQENTGELFF.

V is TRBV20-1 and J is TRBJ1-3; no firm D call. CDR1 DFQATT and CDR2 SNEGSKA come from the germline V gene (reference sequence). The ends were cut back, 6 bases at V and 4 bases at J, with 7 bases in the middle. The CDR3 covers 11 residues. The CDR3 spells CSARTGNTIYF. DNA of the CDR3: TGCAGTGCAAGAACAGGAAACACCATATATTTT.

V and J are TRBV6-2 or TRBV6-3 and TRBJ2-5, with D perhaps matching TRBD1 (6 bases). Trimming removed 1 base from V and 5 bases from J, with 8 bases in between. CDR3 length: 13 amino acids. Germline V gives CDR1 MNHEY, CDR2 SVGEGT. The CDR3, as DNA: TGTGCCAGCAGTTACTTCGGACAGGAGACCCAGTACTTC. As protein: CASSYFGQETQYF.